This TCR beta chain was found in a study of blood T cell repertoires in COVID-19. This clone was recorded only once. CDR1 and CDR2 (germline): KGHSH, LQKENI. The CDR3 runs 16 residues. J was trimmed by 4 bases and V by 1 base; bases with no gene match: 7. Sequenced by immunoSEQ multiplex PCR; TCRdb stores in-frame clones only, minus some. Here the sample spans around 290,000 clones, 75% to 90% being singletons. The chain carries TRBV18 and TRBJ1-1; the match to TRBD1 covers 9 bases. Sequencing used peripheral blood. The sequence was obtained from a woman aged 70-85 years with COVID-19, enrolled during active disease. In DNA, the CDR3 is TGTGCCAGCTCACCACAGGGGACAGGGTCAAGCACTGAAGCTTTCTTT. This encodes CASSPQGTGSSTEAFF.